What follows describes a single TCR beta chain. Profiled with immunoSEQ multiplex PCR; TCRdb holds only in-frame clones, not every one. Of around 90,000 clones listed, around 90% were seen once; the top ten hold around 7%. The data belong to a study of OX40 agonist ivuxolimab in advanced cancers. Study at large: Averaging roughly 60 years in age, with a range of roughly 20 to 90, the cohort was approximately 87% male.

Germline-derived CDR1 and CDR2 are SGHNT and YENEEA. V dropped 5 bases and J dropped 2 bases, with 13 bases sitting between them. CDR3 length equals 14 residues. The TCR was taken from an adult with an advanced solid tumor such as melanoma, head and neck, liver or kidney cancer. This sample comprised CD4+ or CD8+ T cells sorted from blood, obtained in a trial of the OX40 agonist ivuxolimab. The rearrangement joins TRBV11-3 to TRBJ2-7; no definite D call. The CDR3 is CASSRQPETYEQYF. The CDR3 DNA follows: TGTGCCAGCAGCCGGCAACCGGAGACCTACGAGCAGTACTTC. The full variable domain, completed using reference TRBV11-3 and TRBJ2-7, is EAGVVQSPRYKIIEKKQPVAFWCNPISGHNTLYWYLQNLGQGPELLIRYENEEAVDDSQLPKDRFSAERLKGVDSTLKIQPAELGDSAVYLCASSRQPETYEQYFGPGTRLTVT.